This T cell receptor (beta chain) came from a study of T cell responses to AZD1222 COVID-19 vaccine. Assay used: immunoSEQ multiplex PCR; TCRdb lists only in-frame clones, some missing. The repertoire holds more than 100,000 clones, with around 92% as singletons. The sample was peripheral blood, taken 28 days after the second AZD1222 dose. The sequence came from an adult who received the AZD1222 COVID-19 vaccine.

CDR3 DNA sequence: TGCGCCAGCAGCGAGGATAGTCTGGGCTCTGGAAACACCATATATTTT. Protein product: CASSEDSLGSGNTIYF. The chain has TRBV5-1 and TRBJ1-3; D is uncertain. Per the germline V gene, CDR1 is SGHRS and CDR2 is YFSETQ. The CDR3 consists of 16 residues. Trimming removed 4 bases from V and 0 bases from J, with 14 bases in between.